The rows below give T cell receptor beta chains drawn from one sample of a study of shared clonotypes between healthy human individuals. Libraries were prepared by immunoSEQ multiplex PCR; TCRdb keeps only in-frame clonotypes and omits some of them. The sample has about 1.1 million clones; roughly 80% are singletons. The sample was memory CD4+ T cells from PBMCs. Source of these receptors: a man aged 18 to 29 in good health. Some clones in this sample may be carry-over from other donors' samples. Each CDR3 is given with its conserved first and last residue. A D gene is named only where the DNA matches it firmly. Part of the rows lack a size; the others show once, few, many or a class for expanded clones.

TRBJ2-7 | . | TRBV14 | 13 | TRBD2 | CASSQKLAGVPYF | TGTGCCAGCAGCCAAAAATTAGCGGGAGTTCCGTACTTC
TRBJ1-4 | many | TRBV7-6 | 16 | TRBD1 | CASSLVGGTANEKLFF | TGTGCCAGCAGCTTAGTGGGTGGGACAGCTAATGAAAAACTGTTTTTT
TRBJ2-5 | . | TRBV28 | 15 | TRBD2 | CASSFWRENRETQYF | TGTGCCAGCAGTTTTTGGCGGGAGAACCGAGAGACCCAGTACTTC
TRBJ1-1 | once | TRBV6-5 | 13 | . | CASSSPTGVEAFF | TGTGCCAGCAGCTCCCCTACAGGCGTCGAAGCTTTCTTT
TRBJ2-2 | . | TRBV10-3 | 16 | . | CAISESKDTLTGELFF | TGTGCCATCAGTGAAAGTAAAGACACCTTAACCGGGGAGCTGTTTTTT
TRBJ1-3 | few | TRBV28 | 16 | . | CASSPPGGGPLRTIYF | TGTGCCAGCAGTCCCCCCGGGGGGGGCCCCCTCAGGACCATATATTTT
TRBJ2-2 | . | TRBV7-2 | 13 | TRBD2 | CASGLEYTGELFF | TGTGCCAGCGGACTAGAATACACCGGGGAGCTGTTTTTT
TRBJ2-5 | . | TRBV4-3 | 15 | TRBD1 | CASSQGGTGLETQYF | TGCGCCAGCAGCCAAGGAGGGACAGGGCTAGAGACCCAGTACTTC
TRBJ2-2 | . | TRBV2 | 13 | TRBD1 | CASSLQGARELFF | TGTGCCAGCAGCCTACAGGGGGCCCGGGAGCTGTTTTTT
TRBJ1-1 | few | TRBV7-8 | 16 | TRBD1 | CASSYFGTDQNTEAFF | TGTGCCAGCAGCTACTTCGGGACAGACCAGAACACTGAAGCTTTCTTT
TRBJ2-3 | . | TRBV5-4 | 15 | TRBD2 | CASSYPSGSTDTQYF | TGTGCCAGCAGCTACCCTAGCGGCTCCACAGATACGCAGTATTTT
TRBJ2-1 | . | TRBV11-2 | 13 | . | CASSPRDYNEQFF | TGTGCCAGCAGCCCCCGGGATTACAATGAGCAGTTCTTC
TRBJ1-3 | few | TRBV7-9 | 15 | . | CASSLGGASGNTIYF | TGTGCCAGCAGCTTAGGTGGAGCCTCTGGAAACACCATATATTTT
TRBJ1-2 | . | TRBV29-1 | 11 | . | CSVEENYGYTF | TGCAGCGTTGAAGAGAACTATGGCTACACCTTC
TRBJ2-7 | . | TRBV27 | 11 | . | CATAGRGEQYF | TGTGCCACCGCGGGTCGTGGTGAGCAGTACTTC
TRBJ2-5 | many | TRBV5-1 | 16 | TRBD2 | CASSEASGRAQETQYF | TGCGCCAGCAGCGAAGCTAGCGGGAGGGCTCAAGAGACCCAGTACTTC
TRBJ2-5 | . | TRBV5-1 | 16 | TRBD2 | CASSSGLAGAGETQYF | TGCGCCAGCAGCTCGGGACTAGCGGGAGCGGGAGAGACCCAGTACTTC
TRBJ1-5 | . | TRBV7-2 | 14 | . | CASSRQGSNQPQHF | TGTGCCAGCAGCCGTCAGGGTAGCAATCAGCCCCAGCATTTT
TRBJ2-1 | . | TRBV7-3 | 15 | TRBD1 | CASSLRRRGQGEQFF | TGTGCCAGCAGCTTAAGGCGAAGGGGGCAGGGTGAGCAGTTCTTC
TRBJ2-3 | . | TRBV27 | 16 | TRBD2 | CASNPQASGSTDTQYF | TGTGCCAGCAATCCCCAGGCTAGCGGGAGCACAGATACGCAGTATTTT
TRBJ1-1 | . | TRBV2 | 15 | . | CASLLGGGPITEAFF | TGTGCCAGTCTACTAGGGGGGGGGCCTATCACTGAAGCTTTCTTT
TRBJ1-4 | . | TRBV5-1 | 14 | . | CASSFVQINEKLFF | TGCGCCAGCAGCTTTGTACAGATTAATGAAAAACTGTTTTTT
TRBJ2-5 | . | TRBV19 | 15 | TRBD1 | CASRRGQGAGETQYF | TGTGCCAGTAGACGCGGACAGGGGGCGGGAGAGACCCAGTACTTC
TRBJ2-3 | . | TRBV11-2 | 15 | . | CASSLLWVRTDTQYF | TGTGCCAGCAGCTTACTATGGGTCCGGACAGATACGCAGTATTTT
TRBJ2-3 | . | TRBV10-1 | 11 | . | CATPGRDTQYF | TGCGCCACCCCTGGGAGAGATACGCAGTATTTT
TRBJ2-4 | . | TRBV2 | 13 | . | CASSAEAGNIQYF | TGTGCCAGCAGTGCAGAAGCGGGAAACATTCAGTACTTC
TRBJ2-7 | . | TRBV15 | 15 | TRBD2 | CATSRDPKAGREQYF | TGTGCCACCAGCAGAGATCCCAAAGCGGGGCGGGAGCAGTACTTC
TRBJ1-2 | . | TRBV27 | 14 | . | CASSLGLTGYGYTF | TGTGCCAGCAGTTTAGGTCTCACAGGTTACGGCTACACCTTC
TRBJ2-7 | . | TRBV30 | 14 | . | CAWSGGRTSYEQYF | TGTGCCTGGAGTGGAGGACGGACATCCTACGAGCAGTACTTC
TRBJ2-1 | . | TRBV6-6 | 14 | . | CASRFPGHNNEQFF | TGTGCCAGCCGTTTCCCGGGACACAACAATGAGCAGTTCTTC
TRBJ2-6 | . | TRBV10-3 | 14 | . | CATSSTGGANVLTF | TGTGCCACCTCTTCGACAGGTGGGGCCAACGTCCTGACTTTC
TRBJ1-1 | few | TRBV30 | 16 | . | CAWSKGHAGLGTEAFF | TGTGCCTGGAGTAAGGGACACGCGGGACTTGGGACTGAAGCTTTCTTT
TRBJ2-7 | . | TRBV29-1 | 13 | . | CSATGQQGYEQYF | TGCAGCGCAACGGGGCAACAAGGCTACGAGCAGTACTTC
TRBJ2-3 | . | TRBV11-2 | 15 | . | CASSSSPTSSDTQYF | TGTGCCAGCAGCTCGAGCCCGACTAGTTCAGATACGCAGTATTTT
TRBJ1-2 | once | TRBV18 | 13 | . | CASSPQGAAGYTF | TGTGCCAGCTCACCACAGGGCGCGGCTGGCTACACCTTC
TRBJ1-3 | once | TRBV9 | 13 | TRBD1 | CASGQGLSNTIYF | TGTGCCAGCGGACAGGGGTTGAGTAACACCATATATTTT
TRBJ2-2 | . | TRBV4-2 | 12 | . | CASSRGTGELFF | TGTGCCAGCAGCCGAGGTACCGGGGAGCTGTTTTTT
TRBJ2-1 | . | TRBV11-2 | 14 | . | CASSPPGTNNEQFF | TGTGCCAGCAGCCCCCCCGGGACAAACAATGAGCAGTTCTTC
TRBJ1-2 | few | TRBV28 | 12 | . | CASSSGNYGYTF | TGTGCCAGCAGTTCAGGGAACTATGGCTACACCTTC
TRBJ1-5 | few | TRBV6-1 | 13 | . | CASSGQYNQPQHF | TGTGCCAGCAGCGGACAGTACAATCAGCCCCAGCATTTT
TRBJ1-2 | . | TRBV19 | 14 | . | CASSTGGPRYGYTF | TGTGCCAGTAGTACGGGGGGGCCACGCTATGGCTACACCTTC
TRBJ2-7 | few | TRBV4-1 | 15 | . | CASSQVPVPYYEQYF | TGCGCCAGCAGCCAAGTTCCCGTACCCTACTACGAGCAGTACTTC
TRBJ2-5 | . | TRBV18 | 14 | TRBD1 | CASSPGQVVETQYF | TGTGCCAGCTCACCGGGACAGGTTGTTGAGACCCAGTACTTC
TRBJ2-7 | . | TRBV10-3 | 16 | TRBD2 | CAISAFLSGAAYEQYF | TGTGCCATCAGCGCCTTCCTTAGCGGGGCCGCCTACGAGCAGTACTTC
TRBJ2-1 | . | TRBV7-9 | 15 | TRBD1 | CASSPDRSSYNEQFF | TGTGCCAGCAGCCCGGACAGGAGCTCCTACAATGAGCAGTTCTTC
TRBJ1-4 | . | TRBV29-1 | 16 | . | CSAQGRSPVGFEKLFF | TGCAGCGCCCAGGGACGGAGCCCAGTAGGATTCGAAAAACTGTTTTTT
TRBJ2-5 | once | TRBV5-6 | 15 | . | CASSLARQLQETQYF | TGTGCCAGCAGCTTGGCCCGACAGTTGCAAGAGACCCAGTACTTC
TRBJ2-3 | . | TRBV7-2 | 16 | . | CASSLAIGGHTDTQYF | TGTGCCAGCAGCTTAGCGATAGGCGGTCACACAGATACGCAGTATTTT
TRBJ1-2 | . | TRBV5-8 | 14 | . | CASSFGQISHGYTF | TGTGCCAGCAGCTTCGGGCAGATATCCCATGGCTACACCTTC
TRBJ2-7 | . | TRBV5-1 | 16 | TRBD2 | CASRGGLASHQYEQYF | TGCGCCAGCAGGGGGGGACTAGCCTCTCATCAGTACGAGCAGTACTTC
TRBJ1-5 | . | TRBV6-1 | 16 | . | CASSEVSQMQSWPQHF | TGTGCCAGCAGTGAAGTGTCGCAAATGCAATCATGGCCCCAGCATTTT
TRBJ2-1 | . | TRBV11-3 | 12 | . | CASSLHTDEQFF | TGTGCCAGCAGCTTACATACCGATGAGCAGTTCTTC
TRBJ1-1 | . | TRBV28 | 14 | TRBD1 | CANKGDRMNTEAFF | TGTGCCAACAAAGGGGACAGAATGAACACTGAAGCTTTCTTT
TRBJ2-7 | . | TRBV5-6 | 14 | TRBD2 | CASSEAGFVHEQYF | TGTGCCAGCAGCGAAGCGGGGTTTGTCCACGAGCAGTACTTC
TRBJ2-1 | once | TRBV4-2 | 16 | TRBD2 | CASSHPGTSGENEQFF | TGTGCCAGCAGCCACCCCGGGACTAGCGGGGAAAATGAGCAGTTCTTC
TRBJ1-1 | once | TRBV10-3 | 15 | TRBD1 | CAISESRTGGTEAFF | TGTGCCATCAGTGAGTCCCGGACAGGGGGGACTGAAGCTTTCTTT
TRBJ1-1 | . | TRBV7-2 | 14 | . | CASSLVGGLTEAFF | TGTGCCAGCAGCTTAGTGGGGGGGCTCACTGAAGCTTTCTTT
TRBJ1-1 | many | TRBV29-1 | 13 | . | CSVAEGTNTEAFF | TGCAGCGTTGCTGAGGGGACGAACACTGAAGCTTTCTTT